This T cell receptor beta chain stems from a study of post-analysis software for immune sequencing data. Study-level information: The cohort encompassed relapsing-remitting, secondary progressive and progressive-relapsing multiple sclerosis disease courses. Study-wide findings and caveats: Normalized Chao1 diversity was significantly lower in multiple sclerosis patients than in controls. There were five or six TRBV segments more frequent in patients than controls, and TRBV5-6, TRBV5-1 and TRBV20-1 were among them.

Libraries were made from TCR beta cDNA, and they carried unique molecular identifiers. Roughly 500,000 cDNA molecules were obtained per 1 to 10 million input T cells. TCRdb itself ran the PCR reads through MiXCR, one entry per CDR3 protein. Here the sample spans fewer than 900,000 distinct CDR3 sequences, around 45% being singletons. In regard to this clonotype: Antigen specificity is unknown.

The trim removed 3 bases at V and 6 bases at J, leaving 5 bases unmatched. The CDR3 consists of 15 residues. CDR1 SGHRS and CDR2 YFSETQ come from the germline V gene. The sample comprised blood. J is TRBJ1-6 and V is TRBV5-1, with 8 nucleotides matching TRBD1. The sequence was obtained from a girl aged 5-17 years with multiple sclerosis. The CDR3 sequence is CASSWADRANSPLHF. CDR3 DNA sequence: TGCGCCAGCAGCTGGGCGGACAGGGCTAATTCACCCCTCCACTTT. The variable domain in full, with the rest retrieved from reference TRBV5-1 and TRBJ1-6, is KAGVTQTPRYLIKTRGQQVTLSCSPISGHRSVSWYQQTPGQGLQFLFEYFSETQRNKGNFPGRFSGRQFSNSRSEMNVSTLELGDSALYLCASSWADRANSPLHFGNGTRLTVT.